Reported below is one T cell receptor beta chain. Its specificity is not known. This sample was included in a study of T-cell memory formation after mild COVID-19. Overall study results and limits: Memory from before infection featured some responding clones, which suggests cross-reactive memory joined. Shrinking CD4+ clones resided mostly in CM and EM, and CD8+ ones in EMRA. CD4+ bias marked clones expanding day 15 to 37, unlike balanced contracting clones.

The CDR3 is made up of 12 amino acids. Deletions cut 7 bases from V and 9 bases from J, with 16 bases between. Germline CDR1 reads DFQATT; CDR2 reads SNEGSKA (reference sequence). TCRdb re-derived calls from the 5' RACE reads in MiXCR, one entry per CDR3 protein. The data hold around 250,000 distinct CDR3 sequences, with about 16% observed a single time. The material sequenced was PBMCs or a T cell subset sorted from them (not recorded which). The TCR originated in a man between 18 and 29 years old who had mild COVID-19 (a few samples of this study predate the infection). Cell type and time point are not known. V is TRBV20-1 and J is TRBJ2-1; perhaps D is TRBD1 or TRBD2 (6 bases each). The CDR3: CSGRGARVEQFF. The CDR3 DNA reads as TGCAGTGGTAGGGGGGCCAGGGTTGAGCAGTTCTTC.